A single sample gave rise to the 5 T cell receptor beta chains below, sequenced in a study of PD-L1 blockade in urothelial cancer. TCRdb keeps only in-frame clones here, not all; method: immunoSEQ multiplex PCR. The profile shows roughly 32,000 clones, approximately 82% of them singletons. The sample was PBMCs, taken around atezolizumab (anti-PD-L1) treatment. These receptors were taken from a man between 60 and 70 years old with urothelial cancer.

This rearrangement joins TRBV6-5 to TRBJ1-6; tentatively, D is TRBD1 (6 bases). The germline gives CDR1 MNHEY, CDR2 SVGAGI. Trimming took off 9 bases at V and 10 bases at J, with 19 bases between the two ends. The CDR3 is 14 residues long. CDR3 loop: CASKPRGVKSPLHF. The CDR3 bases are TGTGCCAGTAAGCCCAGGGGAGTTAAGTCACCCCTCCACTTT.

The V call is TRBV2, the J call TRBJ2-5; weak D call: TRBD1 (6 bases). Germline CDR1 SNHLY, CDR2 FYNNEI. Trimming removed 6 bases at V and 7 bases at J, with 21 bases between. The CDR3 covers 15 residues. CDR3 nucleotides: TGTGCCAGCAGGGGACACCTCTCTTTGGGGGTGACCCAGTACTTC. It encodes CASRGHLSLGVTQYF.

The chain is built from TRBV6-6 and TRBJ1-1; D is possibly TRBD1 (6 bases). Per the germline V gene, CDR1 is MNHNY and CDR2 is SVGAGI (reference sequence). Trimming shortened V by 6 bases and J by 0 bases, and 14 bases separated the two germline ends. This CDR3 contains 15 residues. In DNA, the CDR3 is TGTGCCAGCAGAAGACAGGATTCCGTGAACACTGAAGCTTTCTTT. Protein product: CASRRQDSVNTEAFF.

In its sample, this clone was seen once. This sequence joins TRBV7-2 and TRBJ1-1; D ambiguous. The ends were cut back, 2 bases at V and 5 bases at J, with 24 bases in the middle. Germline CDR1 is SGHTA and CDR2 is FQGNSA. This CDR3 has 18 residues. CDR3 residues: CASSLLTNSLFVGTEAFF. In DNA form, the CDR3 reads TGTGCCAGCAGCTTATTAACAAATAGTTTGTTTGTCGGGACTGAAGCTTTCTTT.

The chain uses TRBV27 and TRBJ2-7; 11 bases are shared with TRBD2. The trim removed 3 bases at V and 1 base at J, leaving 11 bases unmatched. CDR1 MNHEY and CDR2 SMNVEV come from the germline V gene (reference sequence). This CDR3 contains 18 residues. The chain's CDR3 is CASSFGLAGGAFSYEQYF. The CDR3 nucleotides are TGTGCCAGCAGTTTCGGGCTAGCGGGGGGCGCGTTTTCCTACGAGCAGTACTTC.